This T cell receptor (beta chain) was found in a study of PD-L1 blockade in urothelial cancer listed by TCRdb under 2017. Notes on the research overall: Therapy was started in about 2014 for all patients, and atezolizumab 1,200 mg was administered intravenously every 3 weeks. Twenty-five of 29 patients were males with bladder-origin urothelial cancer, and about 65% of the roughly 30 reported a prior smoking history. Eight to ten patients achieved durable clinical benefit and approximately 20 did not. TCR sequencing covered pretreatment tumor samples and matched, serially collected peripheral blood taken before and after atezolizumab treatment. Blood samples were analyzed 3 weeks after the start of treatment (second dose) and 6 weeks after the start of treatment. An ECOG performance status of 0 or 1 was recorded for the patients, and 0 to 3 prior chemotherapy regimens had been received by the patients. Blood samples yielded a median of roughly 140,000 T cells and more than 80,000 unique TCRs, with median clonality 0.080. Pretreatment blood TCR-seq was available for about 27 patients, at least one posttreatment blood collection was obtained for around 25 patients, and tumor TCR-seq was available for around 25 patients. Durable clinical benefit was defined as progression-free survival longer than 6 months, and TCR features were also tested against progression-free and overall survival. In the same patients, whole exome sequencing and RNA sequencing of pretreatment tumors were performed in addition to TCR sequencing. Somatic, immune and clinical correlates of response to PD-L1 blockade with atezolizumab in urothelial cancer were the focus of an exploratory multi-omic analysis.

The time point label of this sample denotes: pretreatment peripheral blood. The cohort included about 29 patients with locally advanced or metastatic urothelial carcinoma who were treated at Memorial Sloan Kettering on a trial protocol. Peripheral blood mononuclear cells were collected pretreatment and during treatment, with between 1 and 8 total time points per patient. The Qiagen DNeasy Blood extraction kit was used to purify genomic DNA from total PBMCs and from tumor samples. PBMCs were collected pretreatment and during treatment and were isolated and stored as previously described. Remarks on this clone: Its cognate antigen has yet to be identified. One end of the junction fails to match germline, which may point to a read error.

Including cysteine and phenylalanine, the CDR3 has 14 amino acids. This entry keeps only the CDR3 DNA: 42 bases, framed from base 1. CDR1 is given as SSHAT and CDR2 as FNYEAQ, both from the germline V gene (reference sequence). Study-level results and caveats: Patients with durable benefit showed greater expansion of tumor-associated TCR clones in peripheral blood 3 weeks after starting treatment (n ≈ 21, p = 0.022). Improved progression-free and overall survival was found to be associated with pretreatment peripheral blood TCR clonality below the median. Because the sample size was small (n of about 27) and many exploratory analyses were performed, the results are intended to be hypothesis-generating.

To estimate absolute template abundance from read counts, synthetic TCR analog templates were spiked into each PCR. Using the immunoSEQ assay, TCRbeta CDR3 regions were amplified from genomic DNA with bias-controlled V and J gene primers. Sequencing of rearranged TCRbeta segments was performed at approximately 20X coverage. The study's processing was this. Clustering was used to correct sequencing errors, and CDR3s were annotated against IMGT so that V, D and J genes could be assigned. Downstream analyses used only productive TCRbeta rearrangements and left out out-of-frame or stop-codon sequences. Clonality was computed as one minus Shannon entropy normalized by the log of the number of unique productive sequences. Clones differing between time points or between blood and tumor were identified by Fisher's exact test with Benjamini-Hochberg correction at adjusted p below 0.01. The clones in this table, taken by TCRdb from immuneACCESS, are in-frame only. Not every clone is retained; where verified, under half of the shortfall comes from an unresolved V gene, and the cause of the rest is unknown. V and J calls and clone size come straight from that table; D and trimming were deduced from the DNA. A total of about 95,000 clones appear in this sample, roughly 87% of them only once. The ten largest account for 1.5% to 2.5% of the sample.

Here the sequenced sample was PBMCs, taken around atezolizumab (anti-PD-L1) treatment. Rearrangement joined TRBV7-7 to TRBJ2-5, and 8 junction bases match TRBD1. The TCR was taken from a man aged 55 to 70 with urothelial cancer. The DNA reads TGTGCTAGCAGCTTAGACAGGGGTTGGGAGACCCAGTACTTC. This codes for CASSLDRGWETQYF.